These 31 T cell receptor beta chains were sequenced from one sample in a study of PD-L1 blockade in urothelial cancer. Data came from immunoSEQ multiplex PCR; TCRdb stores just in-frame clones and leaves some out. The sample lists just under 45,000 clones, 83% occurring once. Time point reported: peripheral blood 6 weeks after treatment start. The sequences come from PBMCs, collected around atezolizumab (anti-PD-L1) treatment. The receptors derive from a man aged 60 to 75 with urothelial cancer.

This clone was seen once. The chain couples TRBV19 to TRBJ2-3, with D possibly matching TRBD1 (7 bases). The germline CDR1 and CDR2 sequences are LNHDA and SQIVND (reference sequence). Trimming left V 1 base short and J 6 bases short, with 11 bases between. The CDR3 is 14 amino acids. CDR3 in amino acids: CASSIGAGGDTQYF. The DNA of the CDR3 is TGTGCCAGTAGTATAGGGGCAGGGGGGGATACGCAGTATTTT.

This chain uses TRBV28 with TRBJ2-7; D remains ambiguous. Germline CDR1 reads MDHEN; CDR2 reads SYDVKM. This CDR3 has 12 amino acids. Deletions cut 4 bases from V and 4 bases from J, with 8 bases between. In DNA form, the CDR3 reads TGTGCCAGCAGTTCCCAGGTATACGAGCAGTACTTC. It is translated as CASSSQVYEQYF.

A single count supports this clone. The chain joins TRBV18 to TRBJ2-7, with TRBD1 as a possible D gene (6 bases). This CDR3 contains 15 residues. Germline loops: CDR1 KGHSH, CDR2 LQKENI. V was pared by 4 bases and J by 4 bases, with 17 bases between. The CDR3 nucleotides read TGTGCCAGCTCACGGTCCGGGACATCCTCTTACGAGCAGTACTTC. Its translation: CASSRSGTSSYEQYF. Together with reference TRBV18 and TRBJ2-7, the CDR3 gives the full variable domain: NAGVMQNPRHLVRRRGQEARLRCSPMKGHSHVYWYRQLPEEGLKFMVYLQKENIIDESGMPKERFSAEFPKEGPSILRIQQVVRGDSAAYFCASSRSGTSSYEQYFGPGTRLTVT.

The CDR3 loop is CASSEGIGTGEETQYF. CDR3 DNA: TGTGCCAGCAGTGAAGGCATCGGGACAGGGGAAGAGACCCAGTACTTC. This rearrangement joins TRBV6-1 to TRBJ2-5; 10 bases map to TRBD1. CDR1 and CDR2 (germline): MNHNS, SASEGT. Trimming removed 1 base from V and 3 bases from J; junction bases left unmatched: 5. This CDR3 region has 16 residues.

The chain links TRBV5-4 to TRBJ2-1; 9 bases fit TRBD2. The CDR3 is 15 amino acids. V lost 5 bases, J lost 10 bases, and 13 bases stayed unmatched. Germline lookup yields CDR1 SGHNT and CDR2 YYREEE (reference sequence). The CDR3 nucleotides are TGTGCCAGCAGTATAGAGGCGGGGGGGCTGAGGGAGCAGTTCTTC. Residues: CASSIEAGGLREQFF.

The rearrangement joins TRBV5-1 to TRBJ2-3; a possible D gene is TRBD2 (7 bases). Germline V gene lookup returns CDR1 SGHRS and CDR2 YFSETQ. V was cut by 3 bases and J by 3 bases, with 11 bases left in between. The CDR3 loop spans 14 amino acids. CDR3 DNA: TGCGCCAGCAGCTGGGGGGGCCAAACAGATACGCAGTATTTT. Translation: CASSWGGQTDTQYF.

The rearrangement links TRBV7-3 to TRBJ1-1; 8 positions match TRBD1. The ends lost 4 bases at V and 4 bases at J; junction bases unmatched: 2. Germline V gene sequence: CDR1 SGHTA, CDR2 FQGTGA. The CDR3 is 13 residues long. As DNA, the CDR3 is TGTGCCAGCAGCTACACAGGGGGCACTGAAGCTTTCTTT. Its translation is CASSYTGGTEAFF. Full variable domain (remainder filled in from reference TRBV7-3 and TRBJ1-1): GAGVSQTPSNKVTEKGKYVELRCDPISGHTALYWYRQSLGQGPEFLIYFQGTGAADDSGLPNDRFFAVRPEGSVSTLKIQRTERGDSAVYLCASSYTGGTEAFFGQGTRLTVV.

Concerning this clone: The same CDR3 arises from other DNA sequences in this sample as well. The V and J genes are TRBV19 and TRBJ1-5; TRBD1 matches at 10 bases. V trimming: 4 bases; J trimming: 4 bases; junction bases outside the gene matches: 7. CDR3 size: 16 residues. CDR1 LNHDA and CDR2 SQIVND come from the germline V gene (reference sequence). The DNA for the CDR3 is TGTGCCAGTAGTAAAGGGACAGGGGCTGGAAATCAGCCCCAGCATTTT. Protein sequence: CASSKGTGAGNQPQHF.

The J gene is TRBJ1-5, the V gene TRBV10-3; 9 nucleotides match TRBD1. V dropped 3 bases and J dropped 4; count of bases not matched to a gene: 7. This CDR3 is built from 16 residues. Germline V gene sequence: CDR1 ENHRY, CDR2 SYGVKD. The CDR3 spells CAISDSRTGVNQPQHF. DNA of the CDR3: TGTGCCATCAGTGATTCCCGGACAGGGGTGAATCAGCCCCAGCATTTT.

The chain uses TRBV6-1 and TRBJ1-5, with a weak D call TRBD1 (6 bases). CDR1 is MNHNS and CDR2 is SASEGT in the germline V gene. V was clipped by 4 bases and J by 5 bases, with 12 bases between them. This CDR3 spans 14 amino acids. DNA for the CDR3: TGTGCCAGCAGTGCTAGACAGGCCGATCAGCCCCAGCATTTT. Protein sequence: CASSARQADQPQHF.

The rearrangement uses TRBV5-6 and TRBJ1-1, with D perhaps TRBD1 (6 bases). The CDR3 covers 19 residues. V lost 0 bases and J 1 base, leaving 22 bases between the germline ends. Looked up from germline, CDR1 is SGHDT and CDR2 is YYEEEE. CDR3 region: CASSLGLPIYRDPNTEAFF. In DNA, the CDR3 is TGTGCCAGCAGCTTGGGGCTACCAATTTACAGGGATCCGAACACTGAAGCTTTCTTT.

The J gene is TRBJ2-7, the V gene TRBV2, with TRBD2 identical over 8 bases. V lost 6 bases, J lost 1 base, and 11 bases stayed unmatched. This CDR3 region has 16 residues. The V gene's germline CDR1 is SNHLY and CDR2 FYNNEI. CDR3 coding DNA: TGTGCCAGCAGCGATCCGGGACTAGGTAGGTCCTACGAGCAGTACTTC. Protein sequence: CASSDPGLGRSYEQYF. Variable domain in full (rest from reference TRBV2 and TRBJ2-7): EPEVTQTPSHQVTQMGQEVILRCVPISNHLYFYWYRQILGQKVEFLVSFYNNEISEKSEIFDDQFSVERPDGSNFTLKIRSTKLEDSAMYFCASSDPGLGRSYEQYFGPGTRLTVT.

This clone has just a few counts. The chain employs TRBV30 and TRBJ2-3; 16 bases are a match to TRBD2. Per the germline V gene, CDR1 is GTSNPN and CDR2 is SVGIG (reference sequence). The V segment lost 1 base and the J segment 5 bases; nucleotides outside the gene matches: 6. CDR3 length: 17 amino acids. The CDR3 nucleotides read TGTGCCTGGAGTGCCGGGACTAGCGGGGGGGCTCTAGATACGCAGTATTTT. Translating it yields CAWSAGTSGGALDTQYF.

The chain links TRBV6-5 to TRBJ2-7; TRBD2 might be the D (7 bases). The CDR3 is made up of 13 amino acids. CDR1 is MNHEY, CDR2 SVGAGI, per germline. V dropped 5 bases and J dropped 2 bases, with 10 bases sitting between them. The CDR3 nucleotides read TGTGCCAGCAGTATAGGGGGGGCCTACGAGCAGTACTTC. Translation: CASSIGGAYEQYF.

The V gene is TRBV6-1, the J gene TRBJ1-2, with 7 bases that match TRBD1. V trimming: 3 bases; J trimming: 2 bases; junction bases outside the gene matches: 6. Germline assignment: CDR1 MNHNS and CDR2 SASEGT. The CDR3 extends over 15 amino acids. The DNA of the CDR3 is TGTGCCAGCAGTGACGGGACAGTTCCCAACTATGGCTACACCTTC. As protein: CASSDGTVPNYGYTF.

The chain links TRBV11-3 to TRBJ2-1; TRBD1 matches 10 bases. The CDR3 has 17 residues. Per germline, CDR1 SGHNT and CDR2 YENEEA. Trimming removed 2 bases from V and 7 bases from J; junction bases left unmatched: 11. CDR3 region: CASSLQTGGLESNEQFF. The CDR3 DNA is TGTGCCAGCAGCTTACAGACAGGGGGCTTAGAGTCGAATGAGCAGTTCTTC.

The chain couples TRBV6-1 to TRBJ2-3; perhaps TRBD2 as D (5 bases). The germline V gene encodes CDR1 MNHNS and CDR2 SASEGT. Trimming pared 2 bases from V and 0 bases from J, leaving 9 bases between. The CDR3 runs to 15 residues. CDR3 in amino acids: CASSEPGESTDTQYF. The CDR3 coding sequence is TGTGCCAGCAGTGAACCCGGGGAAAGCACAGATACGCAGTATTTT.

V and J are TRBV27 and TRBJ2-7; 10 bases are shared with TRBD1. Per germline, CDR1 MNHEY and CDR2 SMNVEV (reference sequence). J was trimmed by 3 bases and V by 4 bases; bases with no gene match: 3. The CDR3 contains 14 residues. The CDR3: CASSYRTGGYEQYF. The CDR3 nucleotides are TGTGCCAGCAGTTACAGGACAGGGGGCTACGAGCAGTACTTC.

The CDR3: CASSQDRAGTDTQYF. In nucleotides, the CDR3 is TGTGCCAGCAGCCAGGACAGGGCAGGGACAGATACGCAGTATTTT. This chain uses TRBV11-2 with TRBJ2-3, with 8 positions matching TRBD1. The germline CDR1 and CDR2 sequences are SGHAT and FQNNGV. This CDR3 contains 15 residues. V shed 5 bases, J shed 3 bases, and the junction held 7 bases outside the gene matches. The whole variable domain, remainder taken from reference TRBV11-2 and TRBJ2-3, is EAGVAQSPRYKIIEKRQSVAFWCNPISGHATLYWYQQILGQGPKLLIQFQNNGVVDDSQLPKDRFSAERLKGVDSTLKIQPAKLEDSAVYLCASSQDRAGTDTQYFGPGTRLTVL.

This clone was counted only a few times. The rearrangement uses TRBV5-1 and TRBJ1-5; 8 bases are a match to TRBD1. There are 16 residues in the CDR3. CDR1 SGHRS and CDR2 YFSETQ come from the germline V gene. The V gene end was trimmed by 7 bases and the J gene end by 0 bases; junction bases not matched to a gene: 9. The CDR3 DNA is TGCGCCAGCCGGCCAGGGGGCATTATTAGCAATCAGCCCCAGCATTTT. It codes for CASRPGGIISNQPQHF.

The gene calls are TRBV5-1 and TRBJ1-6; a weak D match, TRBD1 (6 bases). V lost 1 base to trimming and J lost 14 bases, with 16 bases between them. There are 14 residues in the CDR3. Germline CDR1 reads SGHRS; CDR2 reads YFSETQ. In DNA form, the CDR3 reads TGCGCCAGCAGCTTGAACGGTCGAGGGGGGGCCCTCCACTTT. It translates to CASSLNGRGGALHF.

The J gene is TRBJ2-5, the V gene TRBV20-1; D ambiguous. The tail of the sequence fits TRBJ2-7 better, so the J call may be wrong. This CDR3 is built from 9 residues. Germline V gene sequence: CDR1 DFQATT, CDR2 SNEGSKA (reference sequence). This chain's CDR3 is CSASNEQYF. DNA for the CDR3: TGCAGTGCTAGCAACGAGCAGTACTTC.

The V call is TRBV2, the J call TRBJ2-6; 8 bases are a match to TRBD1. Germline lookup yields CDR1 SNHLY and CDR2 FYNNEI. V lost 6 bases, J lost 0 bases, and 13 bases stayed unmatched. This CDR3 has 19 amino acids. Here the CDR3 reads CASRPGQGLTDSGANVLTF. CDR3 nucleotide sequence: TGTGCCAGCAGGCCCGGACAGGGTTTGACAGACTCTGGGGCCAACGTCCTGACTTTC.

V is TRBV7-9 and J is TRBJ1-1; D possibly corresponds to TRBD1 (6 bases). The CDR3 is made up of 14 amino acids. Per germline, CDR1 SEHNR and CDR2 FQNEAQ (reference sequence). Trimming took 5 bases from V and 1 from J, leaving 11 bases between them. The CDR3 is CASSRRGRNTEAFF. In DNA form, the CDR3 reads TGTGCCAGCAGCCGGCGGGGGCGGAACACTGAAGCTTTCTTT. The full variable domain, rest sourced from reference TRBV7-9 and TRBJ1-1, is DTGVSQNPRHKITKRGQNVTFRCDPISEHNRLYWYRQTLGQGPEFLTYFQNEAQLEKSRLLSDRFSAERPKGSFSTLEIQRTEQGDSAMYLCASSRRGRNTEAFFGQGTRLTVV.

V usage is TRBV2 and J usage is TRBJ2-7; 7 bases line up with TRBD1. After removal of 5 bases from V and 0 bases from J, the junction contained 7 bases not matched to a gene. The CDR3 has 15 amino acids. The germline CDR1 and CDR2 sequences are SNHLY and FYNNEI. CDR3 bases: TGTGCCAGCAGTCGGGGACAGTACACCTCCTACGAGCAGTACTTC. This gives the protein CASSRGQYTSYEQYF.

This clone was seen once. V and J are TRBV7-4 and TRBJ1-5; a possible D gene is TRBD1 (5 bases). Trimming stripped 1 base from V and 6 bases from J, with 19 bases between. The CDR3 consists of 17 residues. CDR1 is SGHVT and CDR2 is SQSDAQ in the germline V gene. CDR3 DNA: TGTGCCAGCAGCTTAGGTCAGGGTGGTTCGGGCGGTCAGCCCCAGCATTTT. Residues: CASSLGQGGSGGQPQHF.

The chain recombines TRBV5-1 with TRBJ2-7; 7 bases line up with TRBD1. Germline V gives CDR1 SGHRS, CDR2 YFSETQ. Trimming removed 0 bases from V and 2 bases from J; junction bases left unmatched: 8. The CDR3 is 16 residues long. CDR3 coding DNA: TGCGCCAGCAGCTTGGAGTCGAGGCAGGGGGCCTACGAGCAGTACTTC. It yields the protein CASSLESRQGAYEQYF.

The chain recombines TRBV6-1 with TRBJ1-3; D gene uncertain. Germline CDR1 MNHNS, CDR2 SASEGT. The CDR3 runs to 14 residues. The ends were cut back, 6 bases at V and 8 bases at J, with 17 bases in the middle. CDR3 DNA: TGTGCCAGCAGCGAACTGGGGAGGTCAGACACCATATATTTT. Its protein product is CASSELGRSDTIYF.

This sequence joins TRBV29-1 and TRBJ2-3; 12 bases align to TRBD2. Germline lookup yields CDR1 SQVTM and CDR2 ANQGSEA. The CDR3 is made up of 18 amino acids. V was pared by 0 bases and J by 1 base, with 8 bases of the junction left unmatched. The CDR3, as DNA: TGCAGCGTTGAAGATCGGCTAGCGGGGGGGCTGCGCACAGATACGCAGTATTTT. Amino acids: CSVEDRLAGGLRTDTQYF.

The V gene is TRBV5-6, the J gene TRBJ2-7; the D gene is possibly TRBD1 (6 bases). The V and J ends lost 0 bases and 1 base respectively, with 8 bases between them. The CDR3 spans 14 residues. Germline lookup yields CDR1 SGHDT and CDR2 YYEEEE. CDR3 in amino acids: CASSLVGASYEQYF. Here the CDR3 DNA reads TGTGCCAGCAGCTTGGTGGGGGCTTCCTACGAGCAGTACTTC.

V usage is TRBV25-1 and J usage is TRBJ2-1; 7 bases agree with TRBD2. The CDR3 contains 17 residues. V was pared by 4 bases and J by 0 bases, with 9 bases of the junction left unmatched. In germline, CDR1 is MGHDK, CDR2 SYGVNS. The CDR3 bases are TGTGCCAGCAGTGGAAGGGAAGCGGGGAGCTCCTACAATGAGCAGTTCTTC. Translation gives CASSGREAGSSYNEQFF.